This T cell receptor beta chain was obtained from a study of Tregs in tolerant kidney transplant recipients. As for this clone: Its target is not known.

Only in-frame clones appear in the TCRdb table, and some are missing; sequencing was by immunoSEQ multiplex PCR. The table shows 92,000 or so clones, with around nine tenths occurring only once. Germline-derived CDR1 and CDR2 are MRHNA and SNTAGT. The CDR3 loop spans 15 amino acids. V was shortened by 0 bases and J by 4 bases, with 12 bases between the two germline ends. Study-wide results and limits: This study did not directly address biological reproducibility. Findings come from small patient numbers and require larger validation. Expanding Tregs on activated donor B cells appeared to best identify donor-specific TCRbeta clones.

The origin of this receptor is a human donor in good health. The sequenced material came from CD8+ T cells from blood. The chain recombines TRBV6-4 with TRBJ1-1, with D unresolved. This CDR3 reads CASSDSASPGTEAFF. CDR3 DNA: TGTGCCAGCAGTGACTCCGCAAGCCCGGGCACTGAAGCTTTCTTT.